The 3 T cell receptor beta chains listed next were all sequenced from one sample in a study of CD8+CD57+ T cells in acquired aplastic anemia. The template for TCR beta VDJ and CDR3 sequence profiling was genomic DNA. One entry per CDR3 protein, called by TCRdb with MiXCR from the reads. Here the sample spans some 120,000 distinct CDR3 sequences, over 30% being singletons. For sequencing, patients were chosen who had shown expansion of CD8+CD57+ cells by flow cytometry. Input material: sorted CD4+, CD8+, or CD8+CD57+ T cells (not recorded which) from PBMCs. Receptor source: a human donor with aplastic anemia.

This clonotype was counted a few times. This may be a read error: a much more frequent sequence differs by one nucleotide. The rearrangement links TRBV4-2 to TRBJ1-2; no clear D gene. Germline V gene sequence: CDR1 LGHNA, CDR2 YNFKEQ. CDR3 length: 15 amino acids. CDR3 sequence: CASSQETLGMNGCTF. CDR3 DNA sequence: TGTGCCAGCAGCCAAGAGACCCTCGGGATGAATGGCTGCACCTTC.

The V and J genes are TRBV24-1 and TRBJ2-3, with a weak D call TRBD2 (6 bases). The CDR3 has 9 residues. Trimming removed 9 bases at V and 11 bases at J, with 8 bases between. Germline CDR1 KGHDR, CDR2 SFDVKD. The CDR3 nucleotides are TGTGCCACCCCCGGGGGGCAGTATTTT. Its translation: CATPGGQYF.

The CDR3 DNA follows: TGTGCCAGCAGCACCCCGTATGGGTATGAGCAGTTCTTC. Its translation is CASSTPYGYEQFF. This chain joins TRBV12-3 or TRBV12-4 and TRBJ2-7; unclear D gene. Matching the DNA end better, TRBJ2-1 makes the J call doubtful. This CDR3 is 13 amino acids long.